This T cell receptor beta chain was identified in a study of cytomegalovirus exposure and HLA in healthy donors. General study findings and limits: Among TCR beta chains of equal frequency, HLA-associated ones were more clonally expanded in a later analysis.

Of note for this clone: Antigen specificity is unknown.

The PCR made use of 60 Vbeta and 13 Jbeta primers. Only in-frame clones appear in the TCRdb table, and some are missing; sequencing was by immunoSEQ multiplex PCR. The table has roughly 200,000 clones, around three quarters seen once. This clonotype was obtained from a man aged 30 to 45 in good health and CMV-seronegative. Specimen: PBMCs.

The CDR3 DNA reads TGTGCCACCAGCAGAGGACAGGGGGCCAACGAGCAGTACTTC. Translated: CATSRGQGANEQYF. The chain recombines TRBV15 with TRBJ2-7; 10 bases fit TRBD1. This CDR3 spans 14 amino acids. J was trimmed by 5 bases and V by 1 base; bases with no gene match: 2. Per germline, CDR1 LNHNV and CDR2 YYDKDF (reference sequence).